This T cell receptor beta chain was sequenced during a study of blood T cell repertoires in COVID-19. Original methodology: Nucleated cell number was recorded as an estimate derived from reference gene primer amplification. The method was immunoSEQ multiplex PCR; TCRdb's version includes in-frame clones alone and lacks a portion of them. V and J calls and clone size come straight from that table; D and trimming were deduced from the DNA. This table holds 150,000 to 200,000 clones, 65% to 90% found once. Adults between roughly 18 and 95 years of age took part from about 24 US areas. Participants had their cohort set by participant-reported clinical history. Recovery meant two consecutive negative NP/OP PCR tests, professional clearance, or resolved symptoms. V was trimmed by 5 bases and J by 0 bases, leaving 7 bases between them. Germline V CDR1 and CDR2: MRHNA, SNTAGT. This CDR3 has 13 amino acids.

With regard to this clone: A much more abundant neighbour one base away suggests this may be a read error.

This sequence was found in a middle-aged man who had recovered from COVID-19. Input material: PBMCs or T cells enriched from blood (not recorded which). The genes are TRBV6-4 and TRBJ1-1, with D maybe TRBD1 (5 bases). The chain's CDR3 is CASSRGVNTEAFF. Written as DNA, the CDR3 is TGTGCCAGCAGTCGGGGGGTGAACACTGAAGCTTTCTTT.